What follows are 23 T cell receptor beta chains derived from one specimen sequenced in a study of T cells in localized non-small cell lung cancer. Profiling relied on immunoSEQ multiplex PCR, and the TCRdb table lists in-frame clones only, not all of them. The top ten clones hold 2.5% to 3.5% of a sample with roughly 35,000 clones, over 80% of them seen once. The specimen comprised peripheral blood, sampled before any cancer treatment. Source of these receptors: a woman aged 40-70 years with stage I lung adenocarcinoma.

The CDR3 loop reads CASSLSPQGSETQYF. The CDR3 DNA reads TGTGCCAGCAGTTTATCCCCCCAGGGATCGGAGACCCAGTACTTC. The V call is TRBV28, the J call TRBJ2-5; D is possibly TRBD1 (5 bases). The CDR3 totals 15 residues. The germline V gene has CDR1 MDHEN and CDR2 SYDVKM. Trimming removed 1 base from V and 5 bases from J, with 14 bases in between.

The sample holds a few counts of this clone. The genes are TRBV7-9 and TRBJ1-2; tentative D call: TRBD1 (6 bases). The germline V gene has CDR1 SEHNR and CDR2 FQNEAQ (reference sequence). The V end lost 4 bases, the J end lost 5 bases, and 14 bases lay between the germline ends. The CDR3 sequence is 14 residues long. The DNA for the CDR3 is TGTGCCAGCAGCTCCGGGACATGGGTATATGGCTACACCTTC. Translating gives CASSSGTWVYGYTF.

V gene TRBV6-1 combines with J gene TRBJ2-7; D is possibly TRBD1 or TRBD2 (7 bases each). Germline V gives CDR1 MNHNS, CDR2 SASEGT. CDR3 length equals 15 residues. V lost 2 bases and J 4 bases, leaving 15 bases between the germline ends. The CDR3 is CASSERGGQWYEQYF. CDR3 nucleotides: TGTGCCAGCAGTGAAAGGGGGGGACAGTGGTACGAGCAGTACTTC.

CDR3 loop: CASSLGVGARAQETQYF. Written as DNA, the CDR3 is TGTGCCAGCAGCTTAGGCGTGGGGGCCCGAGCACAAGAGACCCAGTACTTC. The rearrangement links TRBV7-2 to TRBJ2-5, with a tentative D call TRBD1 (6 bases). Per the germline V gene, CDR1 is SGHTA and CDR2 is FQGNSA. The CDR3 loop spans 17 amino acids. V was pared by 1 base and J by 2 bases, with 17 bases between.

This chain uses TRBV7-9 with TRBJ2-1; 9 bases are a match to TRBD2. This CDR3 spans 14 amino acids. With 6 bases clipped from V and 3 bases from J, the junction kept 3 bases outside the gene matches. Germline assignment: CDR1 SEHNR and CDR2 FQNEAQ (reference sequence). The CDR3 sequence: CASSSGSSYNEQFF. The DNA of the CDR3 is TGTGCCAGCAGTAGCGGGAGTAGCTACAATGAGCAGTTCTTC.

This sequence joins TRBV7-2 and TRBJ2-5; TRBD2 aligns across 10 bases. The length of the CDR3 is 15 residues. Germline CDR1 and CDR2: SGHTA and FQGNSA. J was trimmed by 5 bases and V by 6 bases; bases with no gene match: 9. CDR3 protein: CASSSGGGLAETQYF. CDR3 in DNA: TGTGCCAGCAGTTCCGGGGGGGGACTAGCGGAGACCCAGTACTTC. The variable domain in full, with the rest retrieved from reference TRBV7-2 and TRBJ2-5, is GAGVSQSPSNKVTEKGKDVELRCDPISGHTALYWYRQSLGQGLEFLIYFQGNSAPDKSGLPSDRFSAERTGGSVSTLTIQRTQQEDSAVYLCASSSGGGLAETQYFGPGTRLLVL.

This chain joins TRBV5-1 and TRBJ2-7; the D call may be TRBD1 or TRBD2 (6 bases each). The V end lost 0 bases, the J end lost 7 bases, and 17 bases lay between the germline ends. The CDR3 is 15 amino acids. Germline assignment: CDR1 SGHRS and CDR2 YFSETQ. The CDR3 protein is CASSLVEGGRWEQYF. CDR3 bases: TGCGCCAGCAGCTTGGTAGAGGGGGGCCGGTGGGAGCAGTACTTC.

The V gene is TRBV5-1, the J gene TRBJ1-2; TRBD1 aligns across 8 bases. Germline V gene lookup returns CDR1 SGHRS and CDR2 YFSETQ. The length of the CDR3 is 15 residues. J was trimmed by 2 bases and V by 3 bases; bases with no gene match: 6. The CDR3 here is CASSWGRTGNYGYTF. The CDR3 DNA follows: TGCGCCAGCAGCTGGGGCAGGACAGGGAACTATGGCTACACCTTC.

The chain joins TRBV7-6 to TRBJ2-2; no clear D. There are 15 residues in the CDR3. Germline V lookup: CDR1 SGHVS, CDR2 FNYEAQ. V lost 6 bases, J lost 9 bases, and 20 bases lay in between. The CDR3 region is CASSYGSTAGRELFF. The CDR3 bases are TGTGCCAGCAGTTACGGTTCCACTGCCGGCCGGGAGCTGTTTTTT. The whole variable domain, filled in from reference TRBV7-6 and TRBJ2-2, reads GAGVSQSPRYKVTKRGQDVALRCDPISGHVSLYWYRQALGQGPEFLTYFNYEAQQDKSGLPNDRFSAERPEGSISTLTIQRTEQRDSAMYRCASSYGSTAGRELFFGEGSRLTVL.

V and J are TRBV28 and TRBJ2-3; D possibly corresponds to TRBD2 (6 bases). V lost 3 bases to trimming and J lost 7 bases, with 11 bases between them. This CDR3 spans 13 amino acids. Looked up from germline, CDR1 is MDHEN and CDR2 is SYDVKM. CDR3 loop: CASSFQAGNTQYF. The CDR3 bases are TGTGCCAGCAGTTTCCAGGCGGGAAATACGCAGTATTTT.

The chain links TRBV7-9 to TRBJ1-1, with D possibly TRBD1 on 5 matching bases. Deletions cut 1 base from V and 0 bases from J, with 9 bases between. The CDR3 length is 15 residues. CDR1 and CDR2 from the germline V gene are SEHNR and FQNEAQ (reference sequence). In DNA form, the CDR3 reads TGTGCCAGCAGCTTAGTGCACAGGCTGAACACTGAAGCTTTCTTT. It yields the protein CASSLVHRLNTEAFF.

This chain links TRBV6-6 with TRBJ1-5; TRBD1 might be the D (6 bases). Trimming cost V 0 bases and J 1 base, with 7 bases left between them. Germline loops: CDR1 MNHNY, CDR2 SVGAGI (reference sequence). This CDR3 region has 15 residues. The CDR3 is CASSYSTGSNQPQHF. For the CDR3, the DNA is TGTGCCAGCAGTTACTCAACAGGGAGCAATCAGCCCCAGCATTTT.

In its sample, this clone was seen a few times. The rearrangement links TRBV19 to TRBJ2-3; perhaps TRBD2 as D (5 bases). Germline-derived CDR1 and CDR2 are LNHDA and SQIVND (reference sequence). This CDR3 region has 14 residues. The V and J ends lost 7 bases and 2 bases respectively, with 13 bases between them. CDR3 region: CASTERGFTDTQYF. As DNA, the CDR3 is TGTGCCAGTACCGAACGAGGGTTCACAGATACGCAGTATTTT.

The rearrangement joins TRBV28 to TRBJ2-7, with D perhaps matching TRBD2 (6 bases). This CDR3 comprises 15 residues. The ends were cut back, 7 bases at V and 6 bases at J, with 22 bases in the middle. Germline loops: CDR1 MDHEN, CDR2 SYDVKM. The DNA for the CDR3 is TGTGCCAGCACCGAATCATCGACTAGATGGGCCGAGCAGTACTTC. Protein: CASTESSTRWAEQYF.

The chain couples TRBV5-8 to TRBJ2-7; 8 positions agree with TRBD2. The V gene's germline CDR1 is SGHTS and CDR2 YDEGEE. CDR3 length: 17 amino acids. V trimming: 0 bases; J trimming: 6 bases; junction bases outside the gene matches: 14. Written as DNA, the CDR3 is TGTGCCAGCAGCTTGGGACGGGAGGGCCTACCCCATCTCGAGCAGTACTTC. Translating it yields CASSLGREGLPHLEQYF.

The chain uses TRBV7-2 and TRBJ2-7, with TRBD2 identical over 7 bases. Germline V gene data show CDR1 as SGHTA and CDR2 as FQGNSA. This CDR3 spans 15 amino acids. V was pared by 1 base and J by 3 bases, with 6 bases of the junction left unmatched. The CDR3 region is CASSLEGLPVYEQYF. The CDR3 region has the DNA TGTGCCAGCAGCTTAGAGGGACTACCAGTCTACGAGCAGTACTTC.

The V call is TRBV27, the J call TRBJ2-1, with 10 positions matching TRBD2. The CDR3 contains 20 residues. V lost 0 bases and J lost 5; bases outside the gene matches: 16. The germline gives CDR1 MNHEY, CDR2 SMNVEV (reference sequence). CDR3 coding DNA: TGTGCCAGCAGTTTATCAATTGGTTCAGCGGGAGGGCCGAAGAACAATGAGCAGTTCTTC. Translated: CASSLSIGSAGGPKNNEQFF.

In its sample, this clone was seen a few times. This rearrangement joins TRBV23-1 to TRBJ2-4; D ambiguous. TRBV23-1 is identified as an open reading frame with a role that is uncertain. This CDR3 has 14 amino acids. With 6 bases removed from V and 0 bases from J, the gap between germline ends came to 9 bases. CDR3 DNA: TGCGCCAGCAGGCCGCGTGGAGCCAAAAACATTCAGTACTTC. Its translation is CASRPRGAKNIQYF.

This clone is medium-sized (0.01 to 0.1%) by share. The rearrangement uses TRBV9 and TRBJ2-2; 7 bases fit TRBD2. There are 14 residues in the CDR3. Looked up from germline, CDR1 is SGDLS and CDR2 is YYNGEE. V shed 4 bases, J shed 6 bases, and the junction held 6 bases outside the gene matches. This chain's CDR3 is CASSPSGKAGELFF. The CDR3, as DNA: TGTGCCAGCAGCCCCAGCGGGAAGGCCGGGGAGCTGTTTTTT.

This clone was seen just once. The V gene is TRBV27, the J gene TRBJ2-1; D is ambiguous. Germline lookup yields CDR1 MNHEY and CDR2 SMNVEV (reference sequence). Trimming stripped 2 bases from V and 2 bases from J, with 19 bases between. The CDR3 extends over 18 amino acids. Here the CDR3 reads CASSLRVVAPVPYNEQFF. The DNA for the CDR3 is TGTGCCAGCAGTTTACGGGTGGTAGCCCCTGTTCCCTACAATGAGCAGTTCTTC.

This clone was found a few times. This chain uses TRBV19 with TRBJ2-7; 13 bases align to TRBD2. There are 17 residues in the CDR3. Germline CDR1 LNHDA, CDR2 SQIVND (reference sequence). The V segment lost 4 bases and the J segment 6 bases; nucleotides outside the gene matches: 12. The CDR3 is CASSTRTSGRGSVEQYF. For the CDR3, the DNA is TGTGCCAGTAGTACCCGGACTAGCGGGAGAGGTAGTGTCGAGCAGTACTTC.

The chain joins TRBV5-4 to TRBJ2-2; no definite D call. CDR1 is SGHNT and CDR2 is YYREEE in the germline V gene (reference sequence). The CDR3 has 16 residues. Trimming cost V 0 bases and J 0 bases, with 9 bases left between them. DNA of the CDR3: TGTGCCAGCAGCTTGGGAGGCAGCGCGAACACCGGGGAGCTGTTTTTT. It encodes CASSLGGSANTGELFF.

The chain carries TRBV10-3 and TRBJ2-5, with 7 nucleotides matching TRBD1. V lost 6 bases and J lost 9; bases outside the gene matches: 10. There are 13 residues in the CDR3. CDR1 and CDR2 from the germline V gene are ENHRY and SYGVKD. CDR3 nucleotide sequence: TGTGCCATCAGGAATACAGGGGTTGAGGCCCAGTACTTC. As protein: CAIRNTGVEAQYF.